This T cell receptor (beta chain) was documented in a study of blood T cell repertoires in COVID-19. Study in general: In each case, the material was cDNA or gDNA derived from T cells, B-cell-depleted T cells, or PBMCs.

Per the study methods: Amplification with reference gene primers provided the estimates of nucleated cell counts. Only in-frame clones appear in the TCRdb table, and some are missing; sequencing was by immunoSEQ multiplex PCR. V and J calls and clone size are those listed in that table; D and trimming were worked out from the DNA. Here the sample spans 300,000 to 450,000 clones, roughly 90% being singletons. CDR1 is SGHAT, CDR2 FQNNGV, per germline. V gave up 3 bases and J gave up 5 bases; unmatched junction bases: 13. The CDR3 runs to 18 residues. This clonotype originated in a woman aged 55-75 years with COVID-19, enrolled during active disease. Sequencing input: peripheral blood. This chain joins TRBV11-2 and TRBJ2-5, with 12 bases that match TRBD2. DNA for the CDR3: TGTGCCAGCAGCTTCCGGACTAGCGGGACTGGGGAGGGGGAGACCCAGTACTTC. Its protein product is CASSFRTSGTGEGETQYF. The full variable domain, rest sourced from reference TRBV11-2 and TRBJ2-5, is EAGVAQSPRYKIIEKRQSVAFWCNPISGHATLYWYQQILGQGPKLLIQFQNNGVVDDSQLPKDRFSAERLKGVDSTLKIQPAKLEDSAVYLCASSFRTSGTGEGETQYFGPGTRLLVL.